This T cell receptor beta chain was obtained from a study of T cell clonality in common variable immunodeficiency. V was cut by 5 bases and J by 1 base, with 10 bases left in between. Germline CDR1 SGHTA, CDR2 FQGTGA. The CDR3 runs to 14 residues. Here immunoSEQ multiplex PCR was the method, and the copy in TCRdb shows in-frame clones only, minus some. The sample shows 40,000 or so clones, no singletons; the ten largest hold around 3%. This clone occurred many times. Sequencing ends 3 residues short of the CDR3 end; the germline J gene provides the rest. The rearrangement links TRBV7-3 to TRBJ2-3, with D possibly matching TRBD2 (6 bases). The specimen sequenced was peripheral blood mononuclear cells. This TCR derives from a person aged 18 to 75 in good health. CDR3 protein: CASSRSSGTDTQYF. The covered CDR3 bases are TGTGCCAGCAGCCGATCTAGCGGCACAGATACG.